This T cell receptor beta chain was observed in a study of cytomegalovirus exposure and HLA in healthy donors. The PCR had 60 Vbeta and 13 Jbeta primers. Produced via immunoSEQ multiplex PCR; TCRdb's table is partial and in-frame only. This table holds 150,000 to 180,000 clones, 80% found once. CDR1 is LNHDA, CDR2 SQIVND, per germline (reference sequence). The V and J ends lost 2 bases and 6 bases respectively, with 20 bases between them. The CDR3 spans 16 residues. This clone was picked up a small number of times. Its antigen is unidentified. General study points: What a later analysis reportedly showed was that an Asian-associated ancestry cluster had fewer N-insertions than the roughly 700-donor mean. The likely explanation for a cluster of highly shared sequence variants was sequencing artifact.

The V and J genes are TRBV19 and TRBJ2-7; a weak D match, TRBD1 (5 bases). Sequenced input: PBMCs. This TCR was recovered from a man in his thirties or forties in good health and CMV-seropositive. The CDR3 DNA reads as TGTGCCAGTAGTATATCCTGGCAGGGATGGCCAGCCGAGCAGTACTTC. This gives the protein CASSISWQGWPAEQYF.